Presented here are 25 T cell receptor beta chains from one specimen sequenced in a study of T-cell reconstitution after alpha-beta-depleted transplantation in children. For TCRbeta, the library was prepared with unique molecular identifiers. One entry per CDR3 protein results from TCRdb running MiXCR on the PCR reads. This table holds nearly 350,000 distinct CDR3 sequences, 16% found once. The starting material was PBMCs, mostly from graft donor cells, obtained 360 days after TCRalphabeta/CD19-depleted stem cell transplant. Source of these receptors: a male patient aged 2 to 10 who had a stem cell transplant for acute lymphoblastic leukemia, so the T cells may come from the graft donor.

The chain employs TRBV5-6 and TRBJ2-2; 7 bases are a match to TRBD1. Trimming cost V 5 bases and J 6 bases; bases outside gene matches: 13. The CDR3 runs 16 residues. Germline assignment: CDR1 SGHDT and CDR2 YYEEEE. CDR3 in amino acids: CASRTKGQMPPGELFF. CDR3 coding DNA: TGTGCCAGCAGGACAAAGGGACAGATGCCTCCCGGGGAGCTGTTTTTT. The entire variable domain, with the rest obtained from reference TRBV5-6 and TRBJ2-2, is as follows: DAGVTQSPTHLIKTRGQQVTLRCSPKSGHDTVSWYQQALGQGPQFIFQYYEEEERQRGNFPDRFSGHQFPNYSSELNVNALLLGDSALYLCASRTKGQMPPGELFFGEGSRLTVL.

The sample holds a few counts of this clonotype. V and J are TRBV11-2 and TRBJ2-2; D may be TRBD1 (5 bases). V was cut by 5 bases and J by 4 bases, with 8 bases left in between. CDR3 size: 13 residues. Germline assignment: CDR1 SGHAT and CDR2 FQNNGV. The CDR3 reads CASSPRATGELFF. The CDR3 region has the DNA TGTGCCAGCAGCCCCAGGGCCACCGGGGAGCTGTTTTTT.

The sample holds a few counts of this clonotype. CDR3: CASSYQSDTQYF. As DNA, the CDR3 is TGTGCCAGCAGCTATCAGTCAGATACGCAGTATTTT. The chain recombines TRBV11-2 with TRBJ2-3; D unresolved. Germline values: CDR1 SGHAT, CDR2 FQNNGV. CDR3 length: 12 amino acids. The V and J ends lost 4 bases and 4 bases respectively, with 6 bases between them.

The chain joins TRBV4-3 to TRBJ1-1; tentatively, D is TRBD1 (6 bases). The V gene lost 2 bases and the J gene lost 3 bases, with 19 bases spanning the gap. This CDR3 has 17 residues. In germline, CDR1 is LGHNA, CDR2 YSLEER. CDR3 region: CASSQFLLQGGDTEAFF. In nucleotides, the CDR3 is TGCGCCAGCAGCCAATTTCTTTTGCAAGGGGGGGACACTGAAGCTTTCTTT.

The chain is built from TRBV5-1 and TRBJ1-6; unclear D gene. V dropped 4 bases and J dropped 8 bases, with 13 bases sitting between them. Germline V gives CDR1 SGHRS, CDR2 YFSETQ. This CDR3 spans 14 amino acids. CDR3: CASSPSPRDSPLHF. CDR3 sequence (DNA): TGCGCCAGCAGCCCGTCCCCTCGGGATTCACCCCTCCACTTT.

This clonotype was seen a handful of times. This chain uses TRBV7-3 with TRBJ2-3, with 8 bases matching TRBD2. CDR1 is SGHTA, CDR2 FQGTGA, per germline. With 5 bases clipped from V and 1 base from J, the junction kept 5 bases outside the gene matches. This CDR3 comprises 15 residues. CDR3 in amino acids: CASSTGGGGTDTQYF. The CDR3 bases are TGTGCCAGCAGCACGGGGGGGGGAGGCACAGATACGCAGTATTTT. Full variable domain (missing parts from reference TRBV7-3 and TRBJ2-3): GAGVSQTPSNKVTEKGKYVELRCDPISGHTALYWYRQSLGQGPEFLIYFQGTGAADDSGLPNDRFFAVRPEGSVSTLKIQRTERGDSAVYLCASSTGGGGTDTQYFGPGTRLTVL.

This clonotype came up a few times. This chain uses TRBV14 with TRBJ2-1, with 10 nucleotides matching TRBD2. The V gene end was trimmed by 4 bases and the J gene end by 3 bases; junction bases not matched to a gene: 9. Per germline, CDR1 SGHDN and CDR2 FVKESK. There are 17 residues in the CDR3. The CDR3 here is CASSRASGRGGYNEQFF. CDR3 bases: TGTGCCAGCAGCCGAGCTAGCGGGAGAGGAGGCTACAATGAGCAGTTCTTC. The full variable domain, its missing parts supplied by reference TRBV14 and TRBJ2-1, is EAGVTQFPSHSVIEKGQTVTLRCDPISGHDNLYWYRRVMGKEIKFLLHFVKESKQDESGMPNNRFLAERTGGTYSTLKVQPAELEDSGVYFCASSRASGRGGYNEQFFGPGTRLTVL.

This clonotype was observed many times. This chain joins TRBV20-1 and TRBJ2-7; D may correspond to TRBD1 or TRBD2 (5 bases each). This CDR3 is 13 amino acids long. Germline CDR1 reads DFQATT; CDR2 reads SNEGSKA (reference sequence). V lost 6 bases, J lost 3 bases, and 15 bases lay in between. The CDR3 is CSALGPGYYEQYF. CDR3 nucleotides: TGCAGTGCCCTGGGACCGGGCTACTACGAGCAGTACTTC.

The chain combines TRBV11-2 with TRBJ2-1, with D possibly being TRBD2 (6 bases). This CDR3 region has 16 residues. V was clipped by 5 bases and J by 4 bases, with 18 bases between them. From germline, CDR1 is SGHAT and CDR2 FQNNGV. The CDR3 DNA follows: TGTGCCAGCAGCCAATACCGGTATGGGGGGTACAATGAGCAGTTCTTC. Translated, it gives CASSQYRYGGYNEQFF. Full variable domain (outside the CDR3, taken from reference TRBV11-2 and TRBJ2-1): EAGVAQSPRYKIIEKRQSVAFWCNPISGHATLYWYQQILGQGPKLLIQFQNNGVVDDSQLPKDRFSAERLKGVDSTLKIQPAKLEDSAVYLCASSQYRYGGYNEQFFGPGTRLTVL.

In its sample, this clonotype was seen many times. The CDR3 region is CASRRGGPYNEQFF. CDR3 DNA: TGTGCCAGCAGGCGAGGGGGCCCTTACAATGAGCAGTTCTTC. The rearrangement uses TRBV25-1 and TRBJ2-1; 7 bases are shared with TRBD1. V shed 6 bases, J shed 4 bases, and the junction held 6 bases outside the gene matches. The CDR3 consists of 14 residues. Germline-derived CDR1 and CDR2 are MGHDK and SYGVNS. Based on the CDR3 plus reference TRBV25-1 and TRBJ2-1, the full variable domain is EADIYQTPRYLVIGTGKKITLECSQTMGHDKMYWYQQDPGMELHLIHYSYGVNSTEKGDLSSESTVSRIRTEHFPLTLESARPSHTSQYLCASRRGGPYNEQFFGPGTRLTVL.

V gene TRBV5-6 combines with J gene TRBJ2-7; D is perhaps TRBD1 (5 bases). The germline CDR1 and CDR2 sequences are SGHDT and YYEEEE. The CDR3 totals 14 residues. Deletions cut 3 bases from V and 2 bases from J, with 12 bases between. CDR3 region: CASSSTGKPYEQYF. In DNA, the CDR3 is TGTGCCAGCAGCTCAACAGGAAAACCCTACGAGCAGTACTTC.

This clonotype came up many times. The chain combines TRBV20-1 with TRBJ2-7, with D hard to call. CDR3 length equals 14 residues. Germline V lookup: CDR1 DFQATT, CDR2 SNEGSKA (reference sequence). Deletions cut 3 bases from V and 3 bases from J, with 15 bases between. The CDR3 protein is CSASPVIPRYEQYF. CDR3 DNA: TGCAGTGCTAGTCCCGTGATCCCCCGCTACGAGCAGTACTTC.

The table lists this clonotype with a few counts. The chain is built from TRBV5-1 and TRBJ1-5; 8 nucleotides align to TRBD1. This CDR3 is built from 14 residues. Germline V CDR1 and CDR2: SGHRS, YFSETQ. The V segment lost 4 bases and the J segment 6 bases; nucleotides outside the gene matches: 6. CDR3 sequence reads: CASSEGQGGQPQHF. CDR3 coding DNA: TGCGCCAGCAGCGAAGGACAGGGCGGTCAGCCCCAGCATTTT.

V usage is TRBV4-3 and J usage is TRBJ2-3; D uncertain. The germline gives CDR1 LGHNA, CDR2 YSLEER. Between the trimmed V and J ends, which lost 0 bases and 0 bases, there was a span of 13 bases. CDR3 length equals 17 residues. The DNA for the CDR3 is TGCGCCAGCAGCCAAGAAGCCTACCAGCCGAGCACAGATACGCAGTATTTT. Its translation: CASSQEAYQPSTDTQYF.

This clonotype was observed at least ten times. The chain has TRBV5-5 and TRBJ2-1; tentative D call: TRBD1 (6 bases). The V end lost 7 bases, the J end lost 9 bases, and 20 bases lay between the germline ends. Looked up from germline, CDR1 is SGHKS and CDR2 is YYEKEE (reference sequence). The CDR3 consists of 14 residues. Here the CDR3 reads CASRSDSLLVEQFF. The CDR3 DNA reads TGTGCCAGCCGCTCGGACAGTTTGCTGGTTGAGCAGTTCTTC.

This clonotype was seen a handful of times. The chain recombines TRBV20-1 with TRBJ2-3; TRBD2 matches 12 bases. The CDR3 has 16 amino acids. Germline V gene data show CDR1 as DFQATT and CDR2 as SNEGSKA (reference sequence). V gave up 6 bases and J gave up 1 base; unmatched junction bases: 8. CDR3 amino acids: CSAPGASGRGTDTQYF. The CDR3 DNA follows: TGCAGTGCCCCGGGGGCTAGCGGGAGGGGCACAGATACGCAGTATTTT.

About this clonotype: Relative to the germline gene, one junction end is altered; a read error may explain this. The chain employs TRBV7-2 and TRBJ2-7, with D unresolved. This CDR3 region has 16 residues. CDR1 and CDR2 (germline): SGHTA, FQGNSA. The CDR3 bases are TGTGCCAGCAGCTTAGCGGGATTGATGGTCTCCCACGAGCAGTACTTC. This translates into CASSLAGLMVSHEQYF.

The sample holds a few counts of this clonotype. J is TRBJ1-1 and V is TRBV24-1; perhaps TRBD1 as D (5 bases). Trimming removed 5 bases from V and 9 bases from J, with 12 bases in between. Germline CDR1 reads KGHDR; CDR2 reads SFDVKD. This CDR3 has 12 residues. DNA for the CDR3: TGTGCCACCAGTGGGGCGGGGCGGCAAGCTTTCTTT. This codes for CATSGAGRQAFF.

This clonotype was recorded a few times. The chain joins TRBV7-9 to TRBJ2-7; D possibly matches TRBD1 or TRBD2 (5 bases each). V lost 6 bases and J lost 3, with 12 bases in between. Germline V gene data show CDR1 as SEHNR and CDR2 as FQNEAQ (reference sequence). The CDR3 is 13 amino acids. The CDR3 DNA follows: TGTGCCAGCAGTTACCCGAGGGGCTACGAGCAGTACTTC. Amino acid sequence: CASSYPRGYEQYF.

This clonotype has only a few counts. The chain uses TRBV12-3 or TRBV12-4 and TRBJ1-2; D is possibly TRBD1 (6 bases). Trimming stripped 5 bases from V and 2 bases from J, with 15 bases between. The CDR3 is made up of 15 amino acids. The CDR3 nucleotides read TGTGCCAGCAGTCCCGGCAGCGGGGGCAACTATGGCTACACCTTC. Residues: CASSPGSGGNYGYTF.

There are many counts of this clonotype. This chain's CDR3 is CSARRGQGGTEAFF. Here the CDR3 DNA reads TGCAGTGCTAGACGGGGGCAAGGAGGCACTGAAGCTTTCTTT. The chain joins TRBV20-1 to TRBJ1-1, with D possibly matching TRBD1 (6 bases). In germline, CDR1 is DFQATT, CDR2 SNEGSKA (reference sequence). The CDR3 covers 14 residues. Trimming stripped 2 bases from V and 4 bases from J, with 14 bases between.

This clonotype occurred a few times. The chain employs TRBV7-9 and TRBJ1-2; tentatively, D is TRBD1 (5 bases). Germline-derived CDR1 and CDR2 are SEHNR and FQNEAQ (reference sequence). The V and J ends lost 2 bases and 3 bases respectively, with 16 bases between them. The CDR3 contains 16 residues. The CDR3 sequence is CASSLFLEGGDYGYTF. The CDR3 DNA reads as TGTGCCAGCAGCTTATTTCTAGAGGGAGGGGACTATGGCTACACCTTC.

The sample holds a few counts of this clonotype. The V gene is TRBV10-3, the J gene TRBJ1-3; no firm D call. This CDR3 comprises 13 residues. Germline assignment: CDR1 ENHRY and CDR2 SYGVKD. Trimming removed 7 bases from V and 0 bases from J, with 7 bases in between. The DNA for the CDR3 is TGTGCCATCAAGGATGCCTCTGGAAACACCATATATTTT. Amino acids: CAIKDASGNTIYF.

The J gene is TRBJ1-4, the V gene TRBV20-1; D not resolved. The V end lost 3 bases, the J end lost 0 bases, and 8 bases lay between the germline ends. There are 14 residues in the CDR3. Per germline, CDR1 DFQATT and CDR2 SNEGSKA (reference sequence). The CDR3 DNA reads TGCAGTGCTAGTCGGAGACCAACTAATGAAAAACTGTTTTTT. As protein: CSASRRPTNEKLFF.

This clonotype has just a few counts. The rearrangement joins TRBV3-1 to TRBJ2-3; D remains ambiguous. Germline CDR1 is LGHDT and CDR2 is YNNKEL (reference sequence). The CDR3 totals 16 residues. The V end lost 1 base, the J end lost 0 bases, and 11 bases lay between the germline ends. This CDR3 is CASSQVGPTSTDTQYF. DNA of the CDR3: TGTGCCAGCAGCCAAGTCGGACCAACCAGCACAGATACGCAGTATTTT.